The present T cell receptor (beta chain) was sequenced within a study of blood T cell repertoires in COVID-19. The data were produced by immunoSEQ multiplex PCR, yet TCRdb's version contains in-frame clones alone and is incomplete. The sample consists of tens of thousands of clones, approximately 80% of them appearing once. Germline loops: CDR1 LGHDT, CDR2 YNNKEL (reference sequence). J was trimmed by 6 bases and V by 1 base; bases with no gene match: 10. This CDR3 region has 17 residues. Material: peripheral blood. V usage is TRBV3-1 (or the pseudogene TRBV3-2) and J usage is TRBJ2-1; TRBD2 matches at 9 bases. The receptor was derived from a man in his 70s with active COVID-19. CDR3 amino acids: CASSQAGGGAKINEQFF. For the CDR3, the DNA is TGTGCCAGCAGCCAAGCAGGCGGGGGGGCCAAGATCAATGAGCAGTTCTTC.